These 4 T cell receptor beta chains share one sample of origin, sequenced in a study of CD8+ T cells in alopecia areata. Extraction of RNA preceded its reverse transcription into cDNA, which served as the sequencing template. Only in-frame clones appear in the TCRdb table, and some are missing; sequencing was by immunoSEQ multiplex PCR. The top ten hold 1.5% to 2% of the sample, which has 150,000 to 200,000 clones, more than 60% seen once. The sequencing used CD4+ T cells sorted from blood, collected at week 0. All receptors derive from a human donor with alopecia areata.

The count of this clone is one. This chain links TRBV9 with TRBJ2-5; possibly TRBD1 for D (9 bases). V lost 2 bases and J 5 bases, leaving 16 bases between the germline ends. This CDR3 has 15 amino acids. Germline V gene lookup returns CDR1 SGDLS and CDR2 YYNGEE. CDR3 coding DNA: TGTGCCAGCAGCGTCGGCGGGGGGACAGGGGAGACCCAGTACTTC. It yields the protein CASSVGGGTGETQYF.

The chain carries TRBV25-1 and TRBJ1-1; D gene uncertain. V lost 6 bases and J lost 8, with 10 bases in between. The CDR3 is 11 amino acids. Germline assignment: CDR1 MGHDK and CDR2 SYGVNS. CDR3 protein: CASRSPTEAFF. The CDR3 nucleotides read TGTGCCAGCAGAAGTCCCACCGAAGCTTTCTTT.

J is TRBJ1-2 and V is TRBV4-3; no clear D gene. The CDR3 extends over 15 amino acids. Trimming cost V 0 bases and J 5 bases, with 13 bases left between them. The germline gives CDR1 LGHNA, CDR2 YSLEER. CDR3 nucleotides: TGCGCCAGCAGCCAAGAGTCGCAGGTGGCATATGGCTACACCTTC. Amino acid sequence: CASSQESQVAYGYTF.

This rearrangement joins TRBV2 to TRBJ2-1; D is undetermined. The CDR3 extends over 13 amino acids. V was shortened by 4 bases and J by 2 bases, with 6 bases between the two germline ends. CDR1 is SNHLY, CDR2 FYNNEI, per germline. Here the CDR3 reads CASSVGPYNEQFF. The DNA for the CDR3 is TGTGCCAGCAGTGTCGGCCCCTACAATGAGCAGTTCTTC.